This T cell receptor (beta chain) came from a study of T cells and Merkel cell carcinoma outcomes. This table comes from immunoSEQ multiplex PCR, and its TCRdb copy is limited to in-frame clones, with some not included. The sample has some 19,000 clones, roughly 87% seen once. Germline CDR1 is SGHTA and CDR2 is FQGNSA. The length of the CDR3 is 15 residues. Trimming removed 1 base from V and 7 bases from J; junction bases left unmatched: 10. This TCR came from a human donor with Merkel cell carcinoma. Material: tumor tissue from Merkel cell carcinoma. The chain links TRBV7-2 to TRBJ2-7; 7 bases match TRBD2. As DNA, the CDR3 is TGTGCCAGCAGCTTAGTGTTGGCGGGAGTGGGGGAGCAGTACTTC. Translating gives CASSLVLAGVGEQYF.